This TCR beta chain was documented in a study of blood T cell repertoires in COVID-19. Study-wide background: COVID-19 samples collected from the United States, Italy and Spain covered acute and convalescent phases. From T cells, B-cell-depleted T cells, or PBMCs came the material, which was cDNA or gDNA.

As processed by the authors: Estimated nucleated cell counts came from reference gene primer amplification. Assay: immunoSEQ multiplex PCR; the TCRdb copy retains only in-frame clones and omits some. V, J and clone size are taken as reported in that table, and D and trimming were inferred from the DNA itself. The repertoire consists of roughly 240,000 clones, with around four fifths occurring once and the leading ten covering about 4.5%. In regard to this clone: Other nucleotide sequences from this sample produce the same CDR3.

There are 13 residues in the CDR3. V lost 0 bases and J lost 9, with 9 bases in between. Germline V gives CDR1 GTSNPN, CDR2 SVGIG (reference sequence). The source of this sequence is a man in his sixties who had recovered from COVID-19. Material for sequencing was peripheral blood. J is TRBJ1-6 and V is TRBV30; a possible D gene is TRBD1 (6 bases). The CDR3 nucleotides are TGTGCCTGGAGTGTAAGGGGGGGTTCACCCCTCCACTTT. Its translation: CAWSVRGGSPLHF.